The 11 T cell receptor beta chains listed next were all sequenced from one sample in a study of neurological immune-mediated disorders. TCRdb processed the 5' RACE reads anew with MiXCR; each CDR3 protein has one entry. The sample has some 80,000 distinct CDR3 sequences; 5.8% are singletons. Time point in this sample: longitudinal time-point 2. Sequences were obtained from PBMCs. Source of these receptors: a woman aged 60-70 years with multiple sclerosis.

The table lists this clonotype with many counts. Written as DNA, the CDR3 is TGCGCCAGCAGCTTCCCCGGTTACGAGCAGTACTTC. It encodes CASSFPGYEQYF. The chain joins TRBV5-1 to TRBJ2-7; D remains unclear. Between the trimmed V and J ends, which lost 2 bases and 4 bases, there was a span of 7 bases. The CDR3 loop spans 12 amino acids. CDR1 and CDR2 from the germline V gene are SGHRS and YFSETQ. The full variable domain, rest sourced from reference TRBV5-1 and TRBJ2-7, is KAGVTQTPRYLIKTRGQQVTLSCSPISGHRSVSWYQQTPGQGLQFLFEYFSETQRNKGNFPGRFSGRQFSNSRSEMNVSTLELGDSALYLCASSFPGYEQYFGPGTRLTVT.

The table lists this clonotype with many counts. The chain recombines TRBV5-1 with TRBJ1-4, with a weak D call TRBD1 (5 bases). The germline V and J ends were trimmed by 4 bases and 8 bases, with 12 bases remaining between them. CDR1 and CDR2 from the germline V gene are SGHRS and YFSETQ. This CDR3 has 13 amino acids. This CDR3 reads CASSVGTGEKLFF. DNA of the CDR3: TGCGCCAGCAGCGTGGGGACCGGGGAAAAACTGTTTTTT.

The chain joins TRBV18 to TRBJ2-7, with TRBD1 matching 9 bases. Losses at the gene ends were 2 bases for V and 3 bases for J; bases not matched to a gene: 5. The CDR3 sequence is 15 residues long. CDR1 is KGHSH, CDR2 LQKENI, per germline. CDR3 coding DNA: TGTGCCAGCTCACCAGTTAAGGACAGGGGCTACGAGCAGTACTTC. It is translated as CASSPVKDRGYEQYF.

In DNA form, the CDR3 reads TGTGCCAGCAGCCGCAGAATAGGGGGCCGGAACACTGAAGCTTTCTTT. Protein product: CASSRRIGGRNTEAFF. The V gene is TRBV7-6, the J gene TRBJ1-1, with 7 bases matching TRBD1. The junction had 10 bases not matched to a gene; V was cut back by 5 bases and J by 1 base. The CDR3 length is 16 residues. The germline gives CDR1 SGHVS, CDR2 FNYEAQ.

This clonotype occurred many times. The junction shows a germline mismatch at one end, possibly a read error. The CDR3 protein is CAGRNSYNEQFF. CDR3 nucleotides: TGTGCCGGCAGGAACTCCTACAATGAGCAGTTCTTC. The J gene is TRBJ2-1, the V gene TRBV7-9, with D uncertain. CDR3 length: 12 residues. In germline, CDR1 is SEHNR, CDR2 FQNEAQ (reference sequence).

The table lists this clonotype with many counts. V gene TRBV6-5 combines with J gene TRBJ1-1; D unclear. V gave up 6 bases and J gave up 1 base, with 12 bases separating them. Germline loops: CDR1 MNHEY, CDR2 SVGAGI. The CDR3 is 14 residues long. The CDR3 nucleotides read TGTGCCAGCAGACCCGGCTGGGGGAACACTGAAGCTTTCTTT. As protein: CASRPGWGNTEAFF.

In this sample, this clonotype turned up many times. J is TRBJ2-5 and V is TRBV5-1; a weak D match, TRBD2 (7 bases). Trimming removed 0 bases at V and 1 base at J, with 10 bases between. Per the germline V gene, CDR1 is SGHRS and CDR2 is YFSETQ. The CDR3 has 15 amino acids. CDR3 region: CASSLVAGAQETQYF. The CDR3 DNA reads TGCGCCAGCAGCTTGGTTGCGGGGGCCCAAGAGACCCAGTACTTC.

This clonotype was found many times. The chain combines TRBV20-1 with TRBJ1-6; no clear D. Germline CDR1 and CDR2: DFQATT and SNEGSKA (reference sequence). V was shortened by 0 bases and J by 8 bases, with 14 bases between the two germline ends. This CDR3 is 15 amino acids long. CDR3 sequence reads: CSARDRLQPDSPLHF. The CDR3 DNA reads as TGCAGTGCTAGAGATCGGCTACAGCCAGATTCACCCCTCCACTTT.

This clonotype was counted at least ten times. The chain has TRBV5-1 and TRBJ2-1; TRBD2 aligns across 11 bases. This CDR3 has 18 residues. The V gene's germline CDR1 is SGHRS and CDR2 YFSETQ. Unmatched junction bases numbered 10, after V lost 1 base and J lost 4 bases. CDR3 bases: TGCGCCAGCAGCTTGAGAAGGCTAGCGGGGGGCGGATACAATGAGCAGTTCTTC. Amino acid sequence: CASSLRRLAGGGYNEQFF.

This clonotype was recorded many times. The chain carries TRBV3-1 and TRBJ2-1; D is possibly TRBD1 or TRBD2 (5 bases each). CDR3 size: 16 residues. Trimming left V 1 base short and J 3 bases short, with 13 bases between. Germline lookup yields CDR1 LGHDT and CDR2 YNNKEL (reference sequence). The CDR3 DNA reads as TGTGCCAGCAGCCAAGGTCGGGGACGCTACTACAATGAGCAGTTCTTC. This sequence encodes CASSQGRGRYYNEQFF.

This chain links TRBV7-2 with TRBJ2-3; TRBD2 aligns across 13 bases. This CDR3 has 15 residues. From germline, CDR1 is SGHTA and CDR2 FQGNSA. Germline trimming cut 3 bases from V and 6 bases from J; bases unmatched to any gene: 3. In nucleotides, the CDR3 is TGTGCCAGCAGCTTTGGACTAGCGGGGGTTGATACGCAGTATTTT. Translated, it gives CASSFGLAGVDTQYF.